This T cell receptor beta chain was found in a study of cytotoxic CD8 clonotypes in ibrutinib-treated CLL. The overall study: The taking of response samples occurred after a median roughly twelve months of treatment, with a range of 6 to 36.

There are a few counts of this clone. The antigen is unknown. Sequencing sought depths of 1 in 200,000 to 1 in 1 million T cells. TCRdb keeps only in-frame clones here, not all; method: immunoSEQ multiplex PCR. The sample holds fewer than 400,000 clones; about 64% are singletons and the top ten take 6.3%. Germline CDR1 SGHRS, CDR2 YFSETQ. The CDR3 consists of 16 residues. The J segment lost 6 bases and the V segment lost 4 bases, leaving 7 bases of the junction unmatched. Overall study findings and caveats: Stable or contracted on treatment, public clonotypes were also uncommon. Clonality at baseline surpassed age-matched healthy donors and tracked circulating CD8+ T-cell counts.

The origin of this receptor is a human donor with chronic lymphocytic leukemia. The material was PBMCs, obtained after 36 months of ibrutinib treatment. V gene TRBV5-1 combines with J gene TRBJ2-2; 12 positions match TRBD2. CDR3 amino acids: CASSRRTSGIPGELFF. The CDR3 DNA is TGCGCCAGCAGCAGGCGGACTAGCGGGATTCCCGGGGAGCTGTTTTTT.